These 11 T cell receptor beta chains were sequenced from one sample in a study of CD8+ T cells in alopecia areata. The treatment: oral pan-JAK inhibitor, 5-10 mg twice daily. Sequencing relied on a cDNA template that was reverse transcribed from extracted RNA. Libraries were prepared by immunoSEQ multiplex PCR; TCRdb keeps only in-frame clonotypes and omits some of them. The data show nearly 95,000 clones, with about 70% seen just once and roughly 17% held by the top ten. Sequenced material: CD8+ T cells sorted from blood, taken around week 44, from a patient treated with tofacitinib. The receptors here all came from a human donor with alopecia areata.

The rearrangement joins TRBV27 to TRBJ2-3, with 16 bases that match TRBD2. Germline CDR1 reads MNHEY; CDR2 reads SMNVEV (reference sequence). J gave up 5 bases and V 2 bases, and 16 bases lay outside the gene matches. The CDR3 contains 21 residues. Here the CDR3 DNA reads TGTGCCAGCAGTTTAAGGGGTCCCCCCGGGACTAGCGGGGGGGCTGTAGATACGCAGTATTTT. This translates into CASSLRGPPGTSGGAVDTQYF.

There are a few counts of this clone. The chain combines TRBV5-6 with TRBJ2-1; 7 bases are a match to TRBD2. The J segment lost 9 bases and the V segment lost 4 bases, leaving 4 bases of the junction unmatched. The CDR3 contains 12 residues. The germline V gene has CDR1 SGHDT and CDR2 YYEEEE. CDR3 DNA: TGTGCCAGCAGCCTTTCGGGGGGTGAGCAGTTCTTC. It yields the protein CASSLSGGEQFF. Complete variable domain (other parts from reference TRBV5-6 and TRBJ2-1): DAGVTQSPTHLIKTRGQQVTLRCSPKSGHDTVSWYQQALGQGPQFIFQYYEEEERQRGNFPDRFSGHQFPNYSSELNVNALLLGDSALYLCASSLSGGEQFFGPGTRLTVL.

The chain recombines TRBV6-5 with TRBJ2-3; D possibly corresponds to TRBD1 (5 bases). Per germline, CDR1 MNHEY and CDR2 SVGAGI. CDR3 length: 14 residues. Trimming pared 10 bases from V and 1 base from J, leaving 15 bases between. As DNA, the CDR3 is TGTGCCACGTCATCCAGGGAAGGCACAGATACGCAGTATTTT. Amino acids: CATSSREGTDTQYF.

V and J are TRBV11-2 and TRBJ1-1, with D possibly TRBD1 on 5 matching bases. Germline V gene data show CDR1 as SGHAT and CDR2 as FQNNGV. V lost 1 base and J lost 6, with 9 bases in between. The CDR3 has 13 residues. In DNA, the CDR3 is TGTGCCAGCAGCTTAGGTCAGGGCGCTGAAGCTTTCTTT. This translates into CASSLGQGAEAFF. Filled out from reference TRBV11-2 and TRBJ1-1, the complete variable domain reads EAGVAQSPRYKIIEKRQSVAFWCNPISGHATLYWYQQILGQGPKLLIQFQNNGVVDDSQLPKDRFSAERLKGVDSTLKIQPAKLEDSAVYLCASSLGQGAEAFFGQGTRLTVV.

The chain couples TRBV4-3 to TRBJ2-1; D unresolved. The CDR3 sequence is 13 residues long. The V end lost 0 bases, the J end lost 8 bases, and 8 bases lay between the germline ends. Per the germline V gene, CDR1 is LGHNA and CDR2 is YSLEER. The CDR3 DNA follows: TGCGCCAGCAGCCAAGATAACGGTTATGAGCAGTTCTTC. Amino acid sequence: CASSQDNGYEQFF.

This clone was seen a single time. V is TRBV4-1 and J is TRBJ1-1, with D possibly matching TRBD1 (5 bases). The CDR3 spans 16 residues. V was trimmed by 0 bases and J by 4 bases, leaving 15 bases between them. Germline V CDR1 and CDR2: MGHRA, YSYEKL. CDR3: CASSQDYAGWTTEAFF. In nucleotides, the CDR3 is TGCGCCAGCAGCCAAGATTATGCAGGGTGGACCACTGAAGCTTTCTTT.

CDR3 bases: TGCGCCAGCAGCCAAGGTTTTAGGGGTAGCTATGGCTACACCTTC. It specifies CASSQGFRGSYGYTF. The chain combines TRBV4-1 with TRBJ1-2; D is perhaps TRBD1 (5 bases). Germline V gene lookup returns CDR1 MGHRA and CDR2 YSYEKL. The CDR3 consists of 15 residues. Trimming removed 1 base from V and 4 bases from J, with 13 bases in between.

The CDR3 reads CASSLRSGSNYGYTF. In DNA form, the CDR3 reads TGTGCCAGCAGCTTACGTTCAGGGAGTAACTATGGCTACACCTTC. The V and J genes are TRBV7-8 and TRBJ1-2; a weak D match, TRBD1 (5 bases). The V gene's germline CDR1 is SGHVS and CDR2 FQNEAQ. CDR3 length equals 15 residues. The germline V and J ends were trimmed by 2 bases and 1 base, with 11 bases remaining between them.

The V gene is TRBV30, the J gene TRBJ1-1, with D perhaps TRBD1 (6 bases). The CDR3 spans 12 residues. CDR1 is GTSNPN and CDR2 is SVGIG in the germline V gene (reference sequence). V lost 4 bases to trimming and J lost 6 bases, with 12 bases between them. In DNA form, the CDR3 reads TGTGCCTGGATGGACGGGACACCTGAAGCTTTCTTT. As protein: CAWMDGTPEAFF.

V gene TRBV15 combines with J gene TRBJ1-1; weak D call: TRBD1 (5 bases). Germline CDR1 is LNHNV and CDR2 is YYDKDF (reference sequence). The ends were cut back, 5 bases at V and 5 bases at J, with 9 bases in the middle. The CDR3 is 12 residues long. CDR3 sequence reads: CATSVGGTEAFF. The CDR3 bases are TGTGCCACCAGCGTCGGGGGGACTGAAGCTTTCTTT. The full variable domain, with the rest looked up from reference TRBV15 and TRBJ1-1, is DAMVIQNPRYQVTQFGKPVTLSCSQTLNHNVMYWYQQKSSQAPKLLFHYYDKDFNNEADTPDNFQSRRPNTSFCFLDIRSPGLGDTAMYLCATSVGGTEAFFGQGTRLTVV.

This clone was detected only a few times. The V gene is TRBV19, the J gene TRBJ1-1; the D is unclear. Germline values: CDR1 LNHDA, CDR2 SQIVND (reference sequence). CDR3 size: 14 residues. V lost 3 bases and J lost 0, with 8 bases in between. DNA of the CDR3: TGTGCCAGTAGTATCCCATACATGAACACTGAAGCTTTCTTT. Its protein product is CASSIPYMNTEAFF.